This TCR beta chain was captured in a study of blood T cells in healthy people across ages. Whole-study findings and limits: Older individuals had lower TCR beta diversity per million T cells (the decline was roughly linear). Both naive CD4+ cell counts and diversity were greater in long-lived donors than in aged donors.

The second PCR ran about 6 to 12 cycles with a sample-barcoded 5' primer and J-beta primers. The authors tagged each cDNA molecule using a template-switch adaptor with 12 random nucleotides. TCRdb re-analysed the 5' RACE reads in MiXCR, keeping a single row per CDR3 protein. Of some 1.8 million distinct CDR3 sequences listed, 30% to 40% were seen once; the top ten hold roughly 24%. This CDR3 region has 15 residues. V was shortened by 5 bases and J by 3 bases, with 15 bases between the two germline ends. Germline-derived CDR1 and CDR2 are SEHNR and FQNEAQ (reference sequence). This clonotype was detected once. Antigen specificity is unknown.

This rearrangement joins TRBV7-9 to TRBJ2-3, with TRBD1 as a possible D gene (5 bases). This clonotype originated in a human donor in good health. Sequences were obtained from blood. CDR3 amino acids: CASSNSRAMTDTQYF. CDR3 in DNA: TGTGCCAGCAGCAATTCCAGGGCCATGACAGATACGCAGTATTTT.